This TCR beta chain came from a study of T cell changes during pregnancy in multiple sclerosis. Data came from immunoSEQ multiplex PCR; TCRdb stores just in-frame clones and leaves some out. The sample records nearly 110,000 clones, roughly nine tenths being singletons. This CDR3 has 15 residues. V dropped 7 bases and J dropped 2; count of bases not matched to a gene: 8. Germline assignment: CDR1 MDHEN and CDR2 SYDVKM. The source is a female donor with multiple sclerosis, enrolled in a pregnancy study. The chain carries TRBV28 and TRBJ1-5; the match to TRBD1 covers 7 bases. The source material was peripheral blood, sampled before pregnancy. The CDR3 nucleotides read TGTGCCAGCACGCCGGCGGGACAGCGCAATCAGCCCCAGCATTTT. Its protein product is CASTPAGQRNQPQHF.